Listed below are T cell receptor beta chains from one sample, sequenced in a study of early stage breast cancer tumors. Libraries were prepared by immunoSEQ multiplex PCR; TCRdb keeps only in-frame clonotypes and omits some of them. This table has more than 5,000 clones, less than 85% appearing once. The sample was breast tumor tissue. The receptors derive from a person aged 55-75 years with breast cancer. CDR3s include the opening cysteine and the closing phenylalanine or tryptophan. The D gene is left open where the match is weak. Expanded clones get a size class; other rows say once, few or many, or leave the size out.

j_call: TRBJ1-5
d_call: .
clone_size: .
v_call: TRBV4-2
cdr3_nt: TGTGCCAGCAGCCAAGAAGGCCAACCTTATAGCAATCAGCCCCAGCATTTT
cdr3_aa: CASSQEGQPYSNQPQHF

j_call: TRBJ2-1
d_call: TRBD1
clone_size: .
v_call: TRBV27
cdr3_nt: TGTGCCAGCAGTCTATCCGGGACAGGCCGTTTTTATGAGCAGTTCTTC
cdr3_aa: CASSLSGTGRFYEQFF

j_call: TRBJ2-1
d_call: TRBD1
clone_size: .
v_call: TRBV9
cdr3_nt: TGTGCCAGCAGCGTAGCTAGGGGGCCTGCCTACAATGAGCAGTTCTTC
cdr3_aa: CASSVARGPAYNEQFF

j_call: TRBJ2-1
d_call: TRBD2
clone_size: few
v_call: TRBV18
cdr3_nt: TGTGCCAGCTCACCAGGGCAGCGGGAGAAGGGGCAGTTCTTC
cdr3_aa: CASSPGQREKGQFF

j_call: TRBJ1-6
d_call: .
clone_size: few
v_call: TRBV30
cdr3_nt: TGTGCCGGCCGACAGGAGTATAATTCACCCCTCCACTTT
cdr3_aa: CAGRQEYNSPLHF

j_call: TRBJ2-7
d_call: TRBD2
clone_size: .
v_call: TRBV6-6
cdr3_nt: TGTGCCAGCAACGGGGCTAGCGGTGCCTACGAGCAGTACTTC
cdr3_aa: CASNGASGAYEQYF

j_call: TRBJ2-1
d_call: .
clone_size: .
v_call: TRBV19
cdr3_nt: TGTGCCAGTAGTGCTACCCCACCTCCCCATGAGCAGTTCTTC
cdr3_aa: CASSATPPPHEQFF

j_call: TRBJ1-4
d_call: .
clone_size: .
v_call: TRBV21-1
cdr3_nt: TGTGCCAGCAGCGAGGGGCAGGGGGGTAATGAAAAACTGTTTTTT
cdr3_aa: CASSEGQGGNEKLFF

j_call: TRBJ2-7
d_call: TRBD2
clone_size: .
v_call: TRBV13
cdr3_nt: TGTGCCAGCAGCCTACGCCGGACTAGCGGTTACGAGCAGTACTTC
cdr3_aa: CASSLRRTSGYEQYF

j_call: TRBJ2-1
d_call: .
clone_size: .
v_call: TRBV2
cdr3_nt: TGTGCCAGCAGTGGGAGAAATGAGCAGTTCTTC
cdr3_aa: CASSGRNEQFF

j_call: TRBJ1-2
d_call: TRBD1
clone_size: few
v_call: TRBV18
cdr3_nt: TGTGCCAGCTCCCTAGGGGCAGGGGGCACCTATGGCTACACCTTC
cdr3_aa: CASSLGAGGTYGYTF

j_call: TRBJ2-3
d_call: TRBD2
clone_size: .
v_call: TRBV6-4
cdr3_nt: TGTGCCAGCAGTGGGACTAGCGGGACAGATACGCAGTATTTT
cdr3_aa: CASSGTSGTDTQYF

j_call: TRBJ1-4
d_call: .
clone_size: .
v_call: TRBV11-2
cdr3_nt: TGTGCCAGCAGGGCAGGTGAAAAACTGTTTTTT
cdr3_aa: CASRAGEKLFF

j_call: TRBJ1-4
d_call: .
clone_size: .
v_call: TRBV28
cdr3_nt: TGTGCCAGCAGCCCTCAGGGAATTAATATGTGGGGAGAAAAACTGTTTTTT
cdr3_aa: CASSPQGINMWGEKLFF